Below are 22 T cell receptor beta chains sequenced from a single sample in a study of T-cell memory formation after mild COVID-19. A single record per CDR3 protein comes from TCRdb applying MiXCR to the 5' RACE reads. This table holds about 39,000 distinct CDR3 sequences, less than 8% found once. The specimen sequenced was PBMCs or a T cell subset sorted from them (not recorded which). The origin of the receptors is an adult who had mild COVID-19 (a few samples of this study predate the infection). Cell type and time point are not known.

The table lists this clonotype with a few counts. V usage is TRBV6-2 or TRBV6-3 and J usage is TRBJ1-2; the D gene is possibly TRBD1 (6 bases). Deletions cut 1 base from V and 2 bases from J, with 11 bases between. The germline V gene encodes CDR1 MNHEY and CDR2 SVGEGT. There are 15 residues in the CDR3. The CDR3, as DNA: TGTGCCAGCAGTTACTTAGGGACATTCAACTATGGCTACACCTTC. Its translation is CASSYLGTFNYGYTF.

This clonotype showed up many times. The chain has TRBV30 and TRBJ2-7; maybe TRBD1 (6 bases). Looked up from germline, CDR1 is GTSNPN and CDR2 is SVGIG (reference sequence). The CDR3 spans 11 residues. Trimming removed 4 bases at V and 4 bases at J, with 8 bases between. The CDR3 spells CAWTGQYEQYF. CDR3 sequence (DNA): TGTGCCTGGACTGGACAGTACGAGCAGTACTTC.

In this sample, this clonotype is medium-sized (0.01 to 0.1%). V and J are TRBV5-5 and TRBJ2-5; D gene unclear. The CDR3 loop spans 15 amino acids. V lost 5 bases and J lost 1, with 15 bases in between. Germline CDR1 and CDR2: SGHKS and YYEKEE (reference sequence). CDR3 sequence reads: CASSTPGRSQETQYF. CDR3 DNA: TGTGCCAGCAGTACCCCCGGGCGGTCCCAAGAGACCCAGTACTTC.

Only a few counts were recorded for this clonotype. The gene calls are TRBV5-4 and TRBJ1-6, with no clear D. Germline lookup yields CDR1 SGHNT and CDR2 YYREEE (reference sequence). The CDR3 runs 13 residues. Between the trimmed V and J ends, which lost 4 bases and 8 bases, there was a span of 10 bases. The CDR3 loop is CASSLPDHSPLHF. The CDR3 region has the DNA TGTGCCAGCAGCCTCCCAGATCATTCACCCCTCCACTTT.

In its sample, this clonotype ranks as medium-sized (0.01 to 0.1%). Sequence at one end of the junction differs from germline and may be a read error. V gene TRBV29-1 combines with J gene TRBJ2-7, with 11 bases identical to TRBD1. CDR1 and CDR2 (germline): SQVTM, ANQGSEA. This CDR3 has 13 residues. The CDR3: CSAEGQGAREQYF. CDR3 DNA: TGCAGCGCTGAAGGACAGGGGGCGCGGGAGCAGTACTTC.

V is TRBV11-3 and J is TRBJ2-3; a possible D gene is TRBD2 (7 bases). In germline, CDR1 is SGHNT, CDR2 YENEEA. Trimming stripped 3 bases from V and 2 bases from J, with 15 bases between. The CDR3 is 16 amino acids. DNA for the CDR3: TGTGCCAGCAGCTTGGGCGGCGGGGGCCCCACAGATACGCAGTATTTT. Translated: CASSLGGGGPTDTQYF.

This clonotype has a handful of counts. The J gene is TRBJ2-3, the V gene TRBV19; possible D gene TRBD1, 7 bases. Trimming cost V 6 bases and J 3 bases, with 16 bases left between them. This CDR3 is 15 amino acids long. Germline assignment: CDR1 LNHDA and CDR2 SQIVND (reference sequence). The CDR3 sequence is CASRNRGGRTDTQYF. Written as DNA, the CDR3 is TGTGCCAGTAGGAACAGGGGAGGTAGGACAGATACGCAGTATTTT.

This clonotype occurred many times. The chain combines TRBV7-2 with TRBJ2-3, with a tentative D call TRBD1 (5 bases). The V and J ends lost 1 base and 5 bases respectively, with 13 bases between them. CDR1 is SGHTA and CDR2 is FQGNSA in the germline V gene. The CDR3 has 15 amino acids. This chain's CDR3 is CASSLVGRVGDTQYF. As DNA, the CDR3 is TGTGCCAGCAGCTTAGTCGGCAGGGTTGGAGATACGCAGTATTTT.

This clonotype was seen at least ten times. CDR3 sequence: CASSLVGQEINEQFF. The CDR3 DNA reads TGTGCCAGCAGCTTAGTGGGACAGGAAATCAATGAGCAGTTCTTC. The rearrangement links TRBV7-9 to TRBJ2-1; 8 bases line up with TRBD1. Per the germline V gene, CDR1 is SEHNR and CDR2 is FQNEAQ (reference sequence). Trimming at V came to 1 base and at J to 6 bases, leaving 5 bases not matched to a gene. The CDR3 totals 15 residues.

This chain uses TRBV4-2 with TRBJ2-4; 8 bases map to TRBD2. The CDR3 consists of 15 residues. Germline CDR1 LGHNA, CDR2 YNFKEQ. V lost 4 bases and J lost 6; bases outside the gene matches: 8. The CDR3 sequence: CASSPESGGGNIQYF. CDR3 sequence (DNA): TGTGCCAGCAGCCCCGAGAGCGGGGGTGGAAACATTCAGTACTTC.

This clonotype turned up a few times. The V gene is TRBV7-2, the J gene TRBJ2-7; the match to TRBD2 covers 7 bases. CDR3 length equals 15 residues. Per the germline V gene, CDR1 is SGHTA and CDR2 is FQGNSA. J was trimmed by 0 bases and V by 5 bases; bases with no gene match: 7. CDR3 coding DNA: TGTGCCAGCAGCGTACAAGCGGGGAGCTCCTACGAGCAGTACTTC. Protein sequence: CASSVQAGSSYEQYF. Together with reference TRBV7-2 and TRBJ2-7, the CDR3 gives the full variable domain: GAGVSQSPSNKVTEKGKDVELRCDPISGHTALYWYRQSLGQGLEFLIYFQGNSAPDKSGLPSDRFSAERTGGSVSTLTIQRTQQEDSAVYLCASSVQAGSSYEQYFGPGTRLTVT.

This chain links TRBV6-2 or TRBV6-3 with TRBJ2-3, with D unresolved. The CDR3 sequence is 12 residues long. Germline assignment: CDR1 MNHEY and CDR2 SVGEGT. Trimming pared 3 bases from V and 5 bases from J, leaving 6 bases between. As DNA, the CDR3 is TGTGCCAGCAGTTATACTGGAGATACGCAGTATTTT. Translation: CASSYTGDTQYF.

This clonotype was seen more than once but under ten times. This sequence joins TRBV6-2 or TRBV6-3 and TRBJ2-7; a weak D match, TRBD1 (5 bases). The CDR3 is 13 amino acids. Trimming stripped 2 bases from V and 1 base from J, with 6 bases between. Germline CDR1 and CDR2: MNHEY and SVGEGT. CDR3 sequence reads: CASSYDSSYEQYF. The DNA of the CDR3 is TGTGCCAGCAGTTACGACAGTTCCTACGAGCAGTACTTC.

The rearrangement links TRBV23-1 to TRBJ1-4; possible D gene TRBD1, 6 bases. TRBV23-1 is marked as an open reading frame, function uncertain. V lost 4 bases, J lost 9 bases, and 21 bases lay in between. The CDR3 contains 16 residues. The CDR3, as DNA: TGCGCCAGCAGTCCGAGCCCCCACAGGGTTTTGAAAAAACTGTTTTTT. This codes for CASSPSPHRVLKKLFF.

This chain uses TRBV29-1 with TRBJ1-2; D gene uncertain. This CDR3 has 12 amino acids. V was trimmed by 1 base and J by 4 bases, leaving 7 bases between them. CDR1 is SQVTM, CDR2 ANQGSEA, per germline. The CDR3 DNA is TGCAGCGTTGAAGGAAAGATCTATGGCTACACCTTC. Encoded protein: CSVEGKIYGYTF.

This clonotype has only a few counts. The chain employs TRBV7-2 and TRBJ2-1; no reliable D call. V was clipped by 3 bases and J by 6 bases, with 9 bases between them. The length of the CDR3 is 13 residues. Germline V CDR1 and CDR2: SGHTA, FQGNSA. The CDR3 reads CASSLIWSNEQFF. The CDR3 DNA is TGTGCCAGCAGCTTGATATGGTCCAATGAGCAGTTCTTC.

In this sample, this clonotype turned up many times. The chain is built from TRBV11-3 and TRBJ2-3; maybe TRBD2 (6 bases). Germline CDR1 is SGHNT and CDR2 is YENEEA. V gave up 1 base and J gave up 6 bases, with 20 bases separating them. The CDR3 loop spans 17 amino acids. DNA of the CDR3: TGTGCCAGCAGCTTAGGCCGGTCCCGGCGGGATAGGGATACGCAGTATTTT. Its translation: CASSLGRSRRDRDTQYF.

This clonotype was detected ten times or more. In DNA, the CDR3 is TGTGCCAGCAGTGTCAGGGTTCCCTACGAGCAGTACTTC. Translating it yields CASSVRVPYEQYF. V is TRBV27 and J is TRBJ2-7; D might be TRBD1 (5 bases). The germline V and J ends were trimmed by 5 bases and 2 bases, with 10 bases remaining between them. Germline CDR1 is MNHEY and CDR2 is SMNVEV (reference sequence). The length of the CDR3 is 13 residues.

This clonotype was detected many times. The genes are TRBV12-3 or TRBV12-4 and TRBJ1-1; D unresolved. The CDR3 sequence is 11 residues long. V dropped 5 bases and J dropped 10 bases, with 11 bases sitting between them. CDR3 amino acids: CASSVIGIAFF. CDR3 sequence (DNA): TGTGCCAGCAGTGTGATCGGAATAGCTTTCTTT.

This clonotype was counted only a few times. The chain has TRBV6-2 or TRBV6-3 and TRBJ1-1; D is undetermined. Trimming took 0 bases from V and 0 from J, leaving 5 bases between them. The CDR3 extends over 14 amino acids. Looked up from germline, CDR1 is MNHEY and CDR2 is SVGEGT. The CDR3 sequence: CASSYSPLNTEAFF. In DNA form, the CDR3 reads TGTGCCAGCAGTTACTCCCCGCTGAACACTGAAGCTTTCTTT.

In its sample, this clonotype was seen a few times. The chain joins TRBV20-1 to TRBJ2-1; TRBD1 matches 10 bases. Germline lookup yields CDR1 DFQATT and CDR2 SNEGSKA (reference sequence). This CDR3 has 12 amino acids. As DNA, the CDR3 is TGCAGGGGGGACAGGGGATACAATGAGCAGTTCTTC. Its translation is CRGDRGYNEQFF.

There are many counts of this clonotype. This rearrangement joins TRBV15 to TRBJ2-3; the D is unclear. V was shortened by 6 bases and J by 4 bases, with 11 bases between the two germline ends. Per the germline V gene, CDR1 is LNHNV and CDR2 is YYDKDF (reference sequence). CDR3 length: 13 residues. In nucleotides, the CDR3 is TGTGCCACCAGGCCGTCAAATCCAGATACGCAGTATTTT. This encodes CATRPSNPDTQYF.